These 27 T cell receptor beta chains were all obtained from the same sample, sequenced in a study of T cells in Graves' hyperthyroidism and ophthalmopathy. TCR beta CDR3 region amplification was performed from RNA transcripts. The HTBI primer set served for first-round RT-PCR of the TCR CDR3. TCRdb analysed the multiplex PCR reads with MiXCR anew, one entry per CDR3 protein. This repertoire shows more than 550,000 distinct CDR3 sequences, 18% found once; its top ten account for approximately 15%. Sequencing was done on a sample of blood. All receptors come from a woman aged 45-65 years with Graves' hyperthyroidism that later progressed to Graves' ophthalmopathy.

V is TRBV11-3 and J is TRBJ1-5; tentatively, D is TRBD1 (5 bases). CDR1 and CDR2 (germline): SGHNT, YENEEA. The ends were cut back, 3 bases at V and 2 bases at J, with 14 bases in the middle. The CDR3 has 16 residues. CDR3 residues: CASSLGRDWGNQPQHF. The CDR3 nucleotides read TGTGCCAGCAGCTTGGGGAGGGACTGGGGCAATCAGCCCCAGCATTTT.

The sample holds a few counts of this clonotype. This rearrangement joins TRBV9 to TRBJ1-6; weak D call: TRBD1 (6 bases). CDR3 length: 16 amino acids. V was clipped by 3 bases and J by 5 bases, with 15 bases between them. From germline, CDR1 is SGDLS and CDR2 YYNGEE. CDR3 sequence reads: CASSARQEVNNSPLHF. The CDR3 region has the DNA TGTGCCAGCAGCGCTCGACAGGAGGTTAATAATTCACCCCTCCACTTT.

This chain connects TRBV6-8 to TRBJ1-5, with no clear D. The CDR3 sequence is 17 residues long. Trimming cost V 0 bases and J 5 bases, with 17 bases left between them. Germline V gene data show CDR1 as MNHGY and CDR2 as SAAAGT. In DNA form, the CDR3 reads TGTGCCAGCAGTTACTCGAGAAGTCTGGATCATCATCAGCCCCAGCATTTT. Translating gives CASSYSRSLDHHQPQHF.

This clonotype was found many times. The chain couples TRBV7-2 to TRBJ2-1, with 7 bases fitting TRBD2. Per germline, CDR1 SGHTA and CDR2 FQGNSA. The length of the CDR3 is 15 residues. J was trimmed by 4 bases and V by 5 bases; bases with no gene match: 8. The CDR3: CASSPFSGEYNEQFF. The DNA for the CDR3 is TGTGCCAGCAGCCCATTCAGCGGGGAGTACAATGAGCAGTTCTTC.

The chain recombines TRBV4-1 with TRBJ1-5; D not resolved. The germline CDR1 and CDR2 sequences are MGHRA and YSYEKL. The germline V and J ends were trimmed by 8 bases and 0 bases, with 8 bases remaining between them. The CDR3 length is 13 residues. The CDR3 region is CASSRFSNQPQHF. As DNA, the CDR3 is TGCGCCAGCTCTCGATTTAGCAATCAGCCCCAGCATTTT.

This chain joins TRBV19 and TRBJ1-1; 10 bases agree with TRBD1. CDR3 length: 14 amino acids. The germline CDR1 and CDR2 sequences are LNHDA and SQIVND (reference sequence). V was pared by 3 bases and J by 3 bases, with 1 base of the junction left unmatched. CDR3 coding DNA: TGTGCCAGTAGTATCGGACAGGGGGACACTGAAGCTTTCTTT. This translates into CASSIGQGDTEAFF.

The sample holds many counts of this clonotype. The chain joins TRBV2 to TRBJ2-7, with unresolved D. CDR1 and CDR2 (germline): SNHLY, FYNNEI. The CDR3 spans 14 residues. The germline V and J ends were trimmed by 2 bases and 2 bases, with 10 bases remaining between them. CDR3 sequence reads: CASSETDITYEQYF. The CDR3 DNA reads TGTGCCAGCAGTGAAACAGACATTACCTACGAGCAGTACTTC.

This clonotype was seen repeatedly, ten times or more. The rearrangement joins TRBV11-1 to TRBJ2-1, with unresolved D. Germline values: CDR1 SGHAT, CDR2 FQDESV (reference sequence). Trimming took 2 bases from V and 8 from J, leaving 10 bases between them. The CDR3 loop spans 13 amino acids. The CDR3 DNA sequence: TGTGCCAGCAGCTTAAGGCTAATAGATGAGCAGTTCTTC. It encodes CASSLRLIDEQFF.

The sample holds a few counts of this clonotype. The CDR3 sequence: CASSIRVMNTEAFF. DNA for the CDR3: TGTGCCAGTAGTATCAGGGTAATGAACACTGAAGCTTTCTTT. The J gene is TRBJ1-1, the V gene TRBV19; D might be TRBD1 (5 bases). The V and J ends lost 3 bases and 0 bases respectively, with 8 bases between them. This CDR3 contains 14 residues. Germline V CDR1 and CDR2: LNHDA, SQIVND (reference sequence).

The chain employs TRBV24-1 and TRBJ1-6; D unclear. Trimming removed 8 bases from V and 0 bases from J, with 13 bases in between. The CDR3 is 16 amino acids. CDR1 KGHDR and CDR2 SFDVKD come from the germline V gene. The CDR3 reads CATNPGRNSYNSPLHF. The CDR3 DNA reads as TGTGCCACCAATCCCGGTAGGAACTCCTATAATTCACCCCTCCACTTT.

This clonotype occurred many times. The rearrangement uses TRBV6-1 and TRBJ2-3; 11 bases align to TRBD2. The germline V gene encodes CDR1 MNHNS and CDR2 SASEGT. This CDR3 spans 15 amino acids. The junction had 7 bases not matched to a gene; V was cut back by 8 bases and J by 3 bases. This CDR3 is CASSGTSGGTDTQYF. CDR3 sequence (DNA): TGTGCCAGCTCAGGCACTAGCGGGGGTACAGATACGCAGTATTTT.

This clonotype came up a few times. DNA for the CDR3: TGTGCCATCAGTGATGGACTAGCGGGGTCCAGGGATACGCAGTATTTT. It specifies CAISDGLAGSRDTQYF. The chain uses TRBV10-3 and TRBJ2-3; TRBD2 agrees at 12 bases. Per germline, CDR1 ENHRY and CDR2 SYGVKD. J was trimmed by 6 bases and V by 3 bases; bases with no gene match: 7. This CDR3 spans 16 amino acids.

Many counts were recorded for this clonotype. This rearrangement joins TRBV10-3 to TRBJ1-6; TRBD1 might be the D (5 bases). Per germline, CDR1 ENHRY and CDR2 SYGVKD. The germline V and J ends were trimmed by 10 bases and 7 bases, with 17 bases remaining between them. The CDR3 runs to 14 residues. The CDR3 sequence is CATAPDSYNSPLHF. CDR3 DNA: TGTGCCACCGCCCCCGACAGTTACAATTCACCCCTCCACTTT.

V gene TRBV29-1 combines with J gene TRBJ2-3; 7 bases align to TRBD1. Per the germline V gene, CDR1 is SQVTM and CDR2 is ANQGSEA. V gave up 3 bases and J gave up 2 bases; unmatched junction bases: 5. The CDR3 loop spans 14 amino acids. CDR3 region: CSVDGQANTDTQYF. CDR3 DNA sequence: TGCAGCGTTGACGGACAGGCAAACACAGATACGCAGTATTTT.

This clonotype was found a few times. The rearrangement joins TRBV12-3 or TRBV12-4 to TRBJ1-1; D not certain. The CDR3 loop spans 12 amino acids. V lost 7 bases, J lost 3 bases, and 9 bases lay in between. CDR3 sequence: CASTWGDTEAFF. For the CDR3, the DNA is TGTGCCAGCACCTGGGGAGACACTGAAGCTTTCTTT.

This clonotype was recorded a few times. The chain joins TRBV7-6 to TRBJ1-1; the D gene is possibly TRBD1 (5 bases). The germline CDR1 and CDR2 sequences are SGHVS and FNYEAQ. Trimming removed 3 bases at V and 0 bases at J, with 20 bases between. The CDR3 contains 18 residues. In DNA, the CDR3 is TGTGCCAGCAGCTTCCATACCCAAAGACAGAACATGAACACTGAAGCTTTCTTT. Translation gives CASSFHTQRQNMNTEAFF.

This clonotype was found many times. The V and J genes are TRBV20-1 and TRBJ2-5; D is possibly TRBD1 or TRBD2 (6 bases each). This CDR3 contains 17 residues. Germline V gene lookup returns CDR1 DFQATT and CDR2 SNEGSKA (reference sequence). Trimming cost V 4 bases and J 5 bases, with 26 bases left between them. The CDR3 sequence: CSATGAEAGTPVETQYF. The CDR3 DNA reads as TGCAGTGCTACGGGGGCCGAAGCCGGGACACCCGTGGAGACCCAGTACTTC.

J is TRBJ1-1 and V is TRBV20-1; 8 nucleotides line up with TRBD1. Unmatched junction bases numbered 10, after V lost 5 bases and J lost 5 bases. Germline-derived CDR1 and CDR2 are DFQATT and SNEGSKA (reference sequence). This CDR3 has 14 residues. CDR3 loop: CSAQVRQGLTEAFF. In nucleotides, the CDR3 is TGCAGTGCTCAGGTCAGACAGGGGTTGACTGAAGCTTTCTTT.

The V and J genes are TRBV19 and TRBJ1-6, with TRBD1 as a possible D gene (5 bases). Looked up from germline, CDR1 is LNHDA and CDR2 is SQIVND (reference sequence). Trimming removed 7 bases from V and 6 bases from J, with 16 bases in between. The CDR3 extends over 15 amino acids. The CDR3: CASTQGFDLNSPLHF. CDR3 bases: TGTGCCAGTACCCAGGGTTTCGATCTTAATTCACCCCTCCACTTT. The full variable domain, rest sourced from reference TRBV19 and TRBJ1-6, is DGGITQSPKYLFRKEGQNVTLSCEQNLNHDAMYWYRQDPGQGLRLIYYSQIVNDFQKGDIAEGYSVSREKKESFPLTVTSAQKNPTAFYLCASTQGFDLNSPLHFGNGTRLTVT.

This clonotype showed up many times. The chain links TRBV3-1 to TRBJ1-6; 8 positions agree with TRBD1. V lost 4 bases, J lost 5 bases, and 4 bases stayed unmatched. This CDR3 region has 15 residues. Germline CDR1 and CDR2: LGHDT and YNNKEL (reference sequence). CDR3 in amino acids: CASSLKTGDNSPLHF. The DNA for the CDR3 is TGTGCCAGCAGCCTGAAGACAGGGGATAATTCACCCCTCCACTTT. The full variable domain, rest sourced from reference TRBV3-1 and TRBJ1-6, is DTAVSQTPKYLVTQMGNDKSIKCEQNLGHDTMYWYKQDSKKFLKIMFSYNNKELIINETVPNRFSPKSPDKAHLNLHINSLELGDSAVYFCASSLKTGDNSPLHFGNGTRLTVT.

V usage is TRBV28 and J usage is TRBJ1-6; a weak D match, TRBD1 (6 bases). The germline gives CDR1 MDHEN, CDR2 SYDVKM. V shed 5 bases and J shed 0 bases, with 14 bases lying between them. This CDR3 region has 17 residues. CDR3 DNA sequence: TGTGCCAGCAGTGGTGGGGGGCCTACCTCCTATAATTCACCCCTCCACTTT. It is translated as CASSGGGPTSYNSPLHF.

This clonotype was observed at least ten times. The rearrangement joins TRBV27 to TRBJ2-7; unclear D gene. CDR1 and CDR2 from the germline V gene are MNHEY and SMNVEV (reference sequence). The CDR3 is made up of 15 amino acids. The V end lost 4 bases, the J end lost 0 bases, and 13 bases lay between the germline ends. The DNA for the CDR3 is TGTGCCAGCAGTTGGACCGCCCTCGGCTCCTACGAGCAGTACTTC. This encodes CASSWTALGSYEQYF.

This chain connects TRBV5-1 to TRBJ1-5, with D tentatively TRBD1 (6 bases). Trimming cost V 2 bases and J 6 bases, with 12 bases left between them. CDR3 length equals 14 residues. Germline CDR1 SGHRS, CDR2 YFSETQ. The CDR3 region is CASSLGQPGQPQHF. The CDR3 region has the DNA TGCGCCAGCAGCTTAGGACAGCCGGGTCAGCCCCAGCATTTT.

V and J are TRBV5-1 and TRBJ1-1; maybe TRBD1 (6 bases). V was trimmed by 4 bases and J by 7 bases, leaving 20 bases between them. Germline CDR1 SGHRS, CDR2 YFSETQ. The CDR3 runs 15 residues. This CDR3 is CASSGTGKANGEAFF. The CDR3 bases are TGCGCCAGCAGCGGTACAGGGAAGGCGAACGGTGAAGCTTTCTTT.

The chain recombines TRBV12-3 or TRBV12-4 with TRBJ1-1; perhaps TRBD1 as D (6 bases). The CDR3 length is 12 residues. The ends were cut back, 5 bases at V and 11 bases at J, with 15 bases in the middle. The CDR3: CASSPRGWGAFF. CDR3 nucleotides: TGTGCCAGCAGTCCCAGGGGTTGGGGGGCTTTCTTT.

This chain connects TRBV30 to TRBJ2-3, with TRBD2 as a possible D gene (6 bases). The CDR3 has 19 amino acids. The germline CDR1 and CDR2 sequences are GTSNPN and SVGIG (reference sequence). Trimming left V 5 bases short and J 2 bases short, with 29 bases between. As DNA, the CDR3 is TGTGCCTGGGCCCTATCAGTGATCGGAGCGGGTTTCTACACAGATACGCAGTATTTT. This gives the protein CAWALSVIGAGFYTDTQYF.

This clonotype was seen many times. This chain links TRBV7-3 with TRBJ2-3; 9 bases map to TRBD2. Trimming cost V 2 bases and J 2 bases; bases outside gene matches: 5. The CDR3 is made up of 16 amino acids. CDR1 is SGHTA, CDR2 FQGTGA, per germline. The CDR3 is CASSLRLAGVTDTQYF. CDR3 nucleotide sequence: TGTGCCAGCAGCTTACGATTAGCGGGGGTCACAGATACGCAGTATTTT.